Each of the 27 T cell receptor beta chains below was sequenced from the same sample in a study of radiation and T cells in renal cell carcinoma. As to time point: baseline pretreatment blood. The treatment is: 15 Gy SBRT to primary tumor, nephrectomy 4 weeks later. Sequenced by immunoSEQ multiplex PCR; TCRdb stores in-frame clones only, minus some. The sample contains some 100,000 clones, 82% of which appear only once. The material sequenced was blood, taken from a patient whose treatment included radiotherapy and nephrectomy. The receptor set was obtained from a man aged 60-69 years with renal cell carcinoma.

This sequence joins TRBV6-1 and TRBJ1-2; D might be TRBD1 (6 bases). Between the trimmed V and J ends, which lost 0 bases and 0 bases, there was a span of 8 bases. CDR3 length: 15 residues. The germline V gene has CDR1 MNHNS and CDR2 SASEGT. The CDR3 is CASSEADRANYGYTF. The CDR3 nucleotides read TGTGCCAGCAGTGAAGCGGACAGAGCTAACTATGGCTACACCTTC.

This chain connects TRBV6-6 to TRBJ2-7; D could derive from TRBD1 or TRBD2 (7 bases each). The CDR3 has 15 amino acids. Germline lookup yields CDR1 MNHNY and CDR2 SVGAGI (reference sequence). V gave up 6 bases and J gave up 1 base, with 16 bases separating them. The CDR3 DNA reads TGTGCCAGCAGAGCGGGACAGAGGTTATCCTACGAGCAGTACTTC. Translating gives CASRAGQRLSYEQYF.

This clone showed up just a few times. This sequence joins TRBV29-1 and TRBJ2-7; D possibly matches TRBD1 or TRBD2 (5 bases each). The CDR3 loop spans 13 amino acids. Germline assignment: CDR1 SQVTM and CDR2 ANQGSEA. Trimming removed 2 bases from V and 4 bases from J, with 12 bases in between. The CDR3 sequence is CSVESSGRYEQYF. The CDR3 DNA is TGCAGCGTTGAATCGTCAGGGAGATACGAGCAGTACTTC.

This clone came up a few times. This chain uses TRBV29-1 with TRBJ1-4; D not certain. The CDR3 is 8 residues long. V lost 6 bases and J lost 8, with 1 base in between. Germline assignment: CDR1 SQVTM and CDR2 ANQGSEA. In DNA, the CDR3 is TGCAGCGTCGAAAAACTGTTTTTT. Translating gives CSVEKLFF.

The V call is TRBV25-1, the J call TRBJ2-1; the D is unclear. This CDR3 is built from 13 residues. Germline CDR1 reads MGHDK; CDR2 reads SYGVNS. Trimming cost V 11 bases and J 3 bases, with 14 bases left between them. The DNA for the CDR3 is TGTGCCGCTCCCCGGAGAAGCTACAATGAGCAGTTCTTC. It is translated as CAAPRRSYNEQFF.

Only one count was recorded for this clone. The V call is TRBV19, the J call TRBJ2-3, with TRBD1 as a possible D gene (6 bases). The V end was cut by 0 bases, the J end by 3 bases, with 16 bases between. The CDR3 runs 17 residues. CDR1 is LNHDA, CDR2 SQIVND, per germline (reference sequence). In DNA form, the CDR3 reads TGTGCCAGTAGTATAGAGGGGGCCGGATTGTATACAGATACGCAGTATTTT. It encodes CASSIEGAGLYTDTQYF.

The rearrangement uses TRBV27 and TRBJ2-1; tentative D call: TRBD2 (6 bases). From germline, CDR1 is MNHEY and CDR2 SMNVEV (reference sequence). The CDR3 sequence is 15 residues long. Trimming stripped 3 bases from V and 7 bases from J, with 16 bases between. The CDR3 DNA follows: TGTGCCAGCAGTTTGGGGGGTGCCTCTGGGAATGAGCAGTTCTTC. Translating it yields CASSLGGASGNEQFF.

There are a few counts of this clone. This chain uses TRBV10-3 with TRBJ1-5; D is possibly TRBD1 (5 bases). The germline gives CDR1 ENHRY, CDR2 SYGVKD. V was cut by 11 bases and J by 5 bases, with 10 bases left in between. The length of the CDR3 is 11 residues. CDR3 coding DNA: TGTGCCGTCGGGGCGGATCAGCCCCAGCATTTT. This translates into CAVGADQPQHF.

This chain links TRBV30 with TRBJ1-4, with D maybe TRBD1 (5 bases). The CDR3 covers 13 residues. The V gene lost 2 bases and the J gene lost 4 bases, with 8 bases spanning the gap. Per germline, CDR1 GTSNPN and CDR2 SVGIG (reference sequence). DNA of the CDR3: TGTGCCTGGAGTATGGGGGATAATGAAAAACTGTTTTTT. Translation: CAWSMGDNEKLFF.

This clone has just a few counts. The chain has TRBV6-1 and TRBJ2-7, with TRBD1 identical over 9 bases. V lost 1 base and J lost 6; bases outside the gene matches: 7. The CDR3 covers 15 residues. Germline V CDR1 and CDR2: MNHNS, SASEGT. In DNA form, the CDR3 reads TGTGCCAGCAGTGAAGTGGACAGGGGATCAAGCGAGCAGTACTTC. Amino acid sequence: CASSEVDRGSSEQYF.

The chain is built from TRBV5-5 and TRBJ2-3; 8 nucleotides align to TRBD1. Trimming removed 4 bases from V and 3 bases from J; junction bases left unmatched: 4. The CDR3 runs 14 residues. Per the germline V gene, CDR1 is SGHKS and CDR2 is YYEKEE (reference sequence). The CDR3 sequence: CASSQDRGTDTQYF. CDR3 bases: TGTGCCAGCAGCCAAGACAGGGGTACAGATACGCAGTATTTT.

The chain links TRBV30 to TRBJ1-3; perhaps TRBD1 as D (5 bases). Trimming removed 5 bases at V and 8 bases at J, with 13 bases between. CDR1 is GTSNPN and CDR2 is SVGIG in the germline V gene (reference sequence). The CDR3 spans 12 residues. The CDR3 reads CAWDSGGDTIYF. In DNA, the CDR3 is TGTGCCTGGGACAGCGGGGGGGACACCATATATTTT.

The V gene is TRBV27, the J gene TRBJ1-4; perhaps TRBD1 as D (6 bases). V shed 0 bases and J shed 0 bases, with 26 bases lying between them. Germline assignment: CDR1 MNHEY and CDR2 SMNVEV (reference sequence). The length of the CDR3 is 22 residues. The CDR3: CASSLSTLSPTRTVATNEKLFF. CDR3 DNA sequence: TGTGCCAGCAGTTTATCAACTCTCAGCCCCACTAGGACAGTTGCAACTAATGAAAAACTGTTTTTT.

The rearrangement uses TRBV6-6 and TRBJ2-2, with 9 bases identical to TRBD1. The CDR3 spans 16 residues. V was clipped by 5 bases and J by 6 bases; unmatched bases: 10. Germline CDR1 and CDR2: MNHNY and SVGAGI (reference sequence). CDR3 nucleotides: TGTGCCAGCAGTCCGGGGACAGGGTATTACTCCGGGGAGCTGTTTTTT. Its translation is CASSPGTGYYSGELFF.

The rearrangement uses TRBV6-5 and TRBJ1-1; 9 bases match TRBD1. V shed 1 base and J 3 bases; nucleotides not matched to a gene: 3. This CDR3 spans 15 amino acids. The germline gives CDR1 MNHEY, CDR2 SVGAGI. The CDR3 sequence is CASSYLGQGDTEAFF. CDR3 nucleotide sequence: TGTGCCAGCAGTTACTTGGGACAGGGTGACACTGAAGCTTTCTTT.

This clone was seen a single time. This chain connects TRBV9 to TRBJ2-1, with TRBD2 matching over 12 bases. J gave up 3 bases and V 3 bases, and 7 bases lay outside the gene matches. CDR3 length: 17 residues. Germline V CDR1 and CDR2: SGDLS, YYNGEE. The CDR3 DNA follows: TGTGCCAGCAGCGCTCGACTGACTAGCGGGAGCTACAATGAGCAGTTCTTC. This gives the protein CASSARLTSGSYNEQFF.

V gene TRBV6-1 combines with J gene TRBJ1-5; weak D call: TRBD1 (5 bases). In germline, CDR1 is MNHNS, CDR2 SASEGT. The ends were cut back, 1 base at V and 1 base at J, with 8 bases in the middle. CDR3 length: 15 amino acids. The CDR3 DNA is TGTGCCAGCAGTGAAGAGGGACTCAGCAATCAGCCCCAGCATTTT. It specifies CASSEEGLSNQPQHF.

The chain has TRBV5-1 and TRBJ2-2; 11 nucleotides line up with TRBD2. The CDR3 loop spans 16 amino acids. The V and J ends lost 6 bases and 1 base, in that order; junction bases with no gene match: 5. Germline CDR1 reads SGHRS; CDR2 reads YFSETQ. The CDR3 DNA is TGCGCCAGCAACCCTACTAGCGGGAGGAACACCGGGGAGCTGTTTTTT. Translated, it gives CASNPTSGRNTGELFF.

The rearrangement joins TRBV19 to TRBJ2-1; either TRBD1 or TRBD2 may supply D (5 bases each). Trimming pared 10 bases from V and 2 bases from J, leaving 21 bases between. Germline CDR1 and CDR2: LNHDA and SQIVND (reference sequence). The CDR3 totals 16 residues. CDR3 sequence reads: CATREYRDPPYNEQFF. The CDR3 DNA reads TGTGCCACCCGTGAATACCGGGACCCACCCTACAATGAGCAGTTCTTC. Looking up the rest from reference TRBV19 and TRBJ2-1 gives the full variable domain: DGGITQSPKYLFRKEGQNVTLSCEQNLNHDAMYWYRQDPGQGLRLIYYSQIVNDFQKGDIAEGYSVSREKKESFPLTVTSAQKNPTAFYLCATREYRDPPYNEQFFGPGTRLTVL.

The CDR3 reads CASAFTGYEQYF. The CDR3, as DNA: TGTGCCAGTGCCTTTACTGGATACGAGCAGTACTTC. The chain is built from TRBV7-9 and TRBJ2-7; D call uncertain. The CDR3 runs 12 residues. Trimming shortened V by 9 bases and J by 4 bases, and 13 bases separated the two germline ends. The germline V gene has CDR1 SEHNR and CDR2 FQNEAQ (reference sequence).

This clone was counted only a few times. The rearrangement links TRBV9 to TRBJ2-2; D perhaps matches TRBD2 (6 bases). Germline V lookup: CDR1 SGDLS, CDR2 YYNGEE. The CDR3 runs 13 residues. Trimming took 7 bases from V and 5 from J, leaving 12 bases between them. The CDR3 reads CASEGGATGELFF. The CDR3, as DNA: TGTGCCAGCGAGGGAGGAGCGACCGGGGAGCTGTTTTTT.

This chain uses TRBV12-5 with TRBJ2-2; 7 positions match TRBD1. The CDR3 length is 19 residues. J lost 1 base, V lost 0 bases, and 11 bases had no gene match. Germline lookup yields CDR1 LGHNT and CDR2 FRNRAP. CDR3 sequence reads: CASGLVKGAGLLNTGELFF. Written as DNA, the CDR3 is TGTGCTAGTGGTTTGGTAAAGGGGGCGGGTCTCTTGAACACCGGGGAGCTGTTTTTT.

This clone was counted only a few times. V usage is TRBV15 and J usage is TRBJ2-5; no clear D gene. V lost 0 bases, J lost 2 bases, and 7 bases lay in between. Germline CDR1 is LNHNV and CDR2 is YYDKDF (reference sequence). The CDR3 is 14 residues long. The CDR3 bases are TGTGCCACCAGCAGAGATCGCAGGCAAGAGACCCAGTACTTC. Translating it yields CATSRDRRQETQYF.

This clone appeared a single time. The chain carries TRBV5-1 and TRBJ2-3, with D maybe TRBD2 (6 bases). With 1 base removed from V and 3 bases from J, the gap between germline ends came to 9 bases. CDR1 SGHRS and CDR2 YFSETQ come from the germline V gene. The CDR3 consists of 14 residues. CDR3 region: CASSLRDSTDTQYF. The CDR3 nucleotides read TGCGCCAGCAGCTTGAGGGACTCGACAGATACGCAGTATTTT.

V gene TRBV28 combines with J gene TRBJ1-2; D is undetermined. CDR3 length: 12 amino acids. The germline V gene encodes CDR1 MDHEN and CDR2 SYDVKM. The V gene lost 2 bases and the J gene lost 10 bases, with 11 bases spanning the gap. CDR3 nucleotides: TGTGCCAGCAGTTTAGTTGAAGGGCTCTACACCTTC. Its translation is CASSLVEGLYTF.

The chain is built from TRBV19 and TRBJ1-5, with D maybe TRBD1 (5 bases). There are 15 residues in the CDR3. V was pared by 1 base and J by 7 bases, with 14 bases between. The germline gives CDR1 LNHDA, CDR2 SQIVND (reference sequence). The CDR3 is CASSIGAGFGQPQHF. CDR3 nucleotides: TGTGCCAGTAGTATAGGGGCAGGGTTCGGGCAGCCCCAGCATTTT.

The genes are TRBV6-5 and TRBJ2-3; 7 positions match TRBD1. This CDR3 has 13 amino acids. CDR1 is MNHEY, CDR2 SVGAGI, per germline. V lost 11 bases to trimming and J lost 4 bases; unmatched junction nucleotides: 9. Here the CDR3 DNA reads TGTGCCGCAAGGGGGCCTCCGCCAGATACGCAGTATTTT. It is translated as CAARGPPPDTQYF.